These T cell receptor beta chains were read from a single sample in a study of T cell repertoires in cytomegalovirus infection. A single record per CDR3 protein comes from TCRdb applying MiXCR to the reads. The sample consists of roughly 320,000 distinct CDR3 sequences, roughly 9.3% of them appearing once. Sequencing was performed on PBMCs. The receptors derive from a human donor in good health (CMV status not recorded). Some clones in this sample may be carry-over from other donors' samples. The CDR3 runs from the conserved cysteine through the conserved F or W. Fields, in order: clone size, V gene, D gene, J gene, CDR3 protein, CDR3 DNA. A D gene is named only where the DNA matches it firmly. Only some rows state a clone size, as once, few, many or a class for expanded clones.

abundance: .; v_gene: TRBV2; d_gene: TRBD2; j_gene: TRBJ2-3; CDR3aa: CASSEGGKQTDTQYF; CDR3nt: TGTGCCAGCAGTGAGGGAGGGAAACAAACAGATACGCAGTATTTT
abundance: many; v_gene: TRBV9; d_gene: TRBD1; j_gene: TRBJ2-3; CDR3aa: CASSVGQGSSTDTQYF; CDR3nt: TGTGCCAGCAGCGTCGGACAGGGTTCGAGCACAGATACGCAGTATTTT
abundance: many; v_gene: TRBV4-2; d_gene: .; j_gene: TRBJ2-3; CDR3aa: CASSQDYDGTFTDTQYF; CDR3nt: TGTGCCAGCAGCCAAGATTACGACGGGACTTTCACAGATACGCAGTATTTT
abundance: few; v_gene: TRBV5-1; d_gene: .; j_gene: TRBJ1-5; CDR3aa: CASSSIGGNQPQHF; CDR3nt: TGCGCCAGCAGCTCGATCGGAGGCAATCAGCCCCAGCATTTT
abundance: .; v_gene: TRBV20-1; d_gene: TRBD1; j_gene: TRBJ1-5; CDR3aa: CSATTGTGDNQPQHF; CDR3nt: TGCAGTGCAACTACCGGGACAGGGGACAATCAGCCCCAGCATTTT
abundance: many; v_gene: TRBV28; d_gene: .; j_gene: TRBJ1-5; CDR3aa: CASSQPRSYINQPQHF; CDR3nt: TGTGCCAGCAGTCAACCACGGTCTTATATCAATCAGCCCCAGCATTTT
abundance: .; v_gene: TRBV4-1; d_gene: .; j_gene: TRBJ1-5; CDR3aa: CASSQIKGSQPQHF; CDR3nt: TGCGCCAGCAGCCAAATAAAGGGGAGTCAGCCCCAGCATTTT
abundance: many; v_gene: TRBV19; d_gene: .; j_gene: TRBJ2-7; CDR3aa: CASSWVWGSYEQYF; CDR3nt: TGTGCCAGTAGTTGGGTGTGGGGCTCCTACGAGCAGTACTTC
abundance: many; v_gene: TRBV28; d_gene: .; j_gene: TRBJ1-2; CDR3aa: CASSLRTGFYGYTF; CDR3nt: TGTGCCAGCAGTTTAAGAACAGGCTTCTATGGCTACACCTTC
abundance: many; v_gene: TRBV29-1; d_gene: .; j_gene: TRBJ2-2; CDR3aa: CSTSRINTGELFF; CDR3nt: TGCAGCACATCCAGGATAAACACCGGGGAGCTGTTTTTT
abundance: many; v_gene: TRBV7-3; d_gene: TRBD1; j_gene: TRBJ2-1; CDR3aa: CASSLGTGVNNEQFF; CDR3nt: TGTGCCAGCAGCCTTGGGACAGGGGTGAACAATGAGCAGTTCTTC
abundance: few; v_gene: TRBV3-1; d_gene: .; j_gene: TRBJ2-5; CDR3aa: CASSQGWGETQYF; CDR3nt: TGTGCCAGCAGCCAAGGATGGGGCGAGACCCAGTACTTC
abundance: many; v_gene: TRBV28; d_gene: .; j_gene: TRBJ1-5; CDR3aa: CASSRDRFNQPQHF; CDR3nt: TGTGCCAGCAGTCGTGACAGATTCAATCAGCCCCAGCATTTT
abundance: few; v_gene: TRBV5-6; d_gene: .; j_gene: TRBJ1-6; CDR3aa: CASSLYIVRDSPLHF; CDR3nt: TGTGCCAGCAGCTTGTATATTGTCCGTGATTCACCCCTCCACTTT
abundance: .; v_gene: TRBV13; d_gene: .; j_gene: TRBJ1-2; CDR3aa: CASSIGRTNYGYTF; CDR3nt: TGTGCCAGCAGCATCGGACGGACTAACTATGGCTACACCTTC
abundance: .; v_gene: TRBV2; d_gene: .; j_gene: TRBJ2-2; CDR3aa: CASREGAGGLGELFF; CDR3nt: TGTGCCAGCAGAGAGGGGGCGGGGGGCCTTGGGGAGCTGTTTTTT
abundance: many; v_gene: TRBV27; d_gene: .; j_gene: TRBJ1-1; CDR3aa: CASRFVPNTEAFF; CDR3nt: TGTGCCAGCAGATTTGTCCCCAACACTGAAGCTTTCTTT
abundance: many; v_gene: TRBV5-6; d_gene: .; j_gene: TRBJ2-6; CDR3aa: CASSFVRTGANVLTF; CDR3nt: TGTGCCAGCAGCTTCGTAAGAACAGGGGCCAACGTCCTGACTTTC
abundance: many; v_gene: TRBV20-1; d_gene: .; j_gene: TRBJ1-2; CDR3aa: CSAKGQDYGYTF; CDR3nt: TGCAGTGCGAAGGGGCAAGACTATGGCTACACCTTC
abundance: many; v_gene: TRBV7-2; d_gene: TRBD2; j_gene: TRBJ2-3; CDR3aa: CASSPLAGNTDTQYF; CDR3nt: TGTGCCAGCAGCCCACTAGCGGGGAACACAGATACGCAGTATTTT
abundance: many; v_gene: TRBV4-1; d_gene: TRBD1; j_gene: TRBJ2-1; CDR3aa: CASSQVQGASEQFF; CDR3nt: TGCGCCAGCAGCCAAGTACAGGGGGCCAGTGAGCAGTTCTTC
abundance: many; v_gene: TRBV20-1; d_gene: .; j_gene: TRBJ2-1; CDR3aa: CSASHRVSYNEQFF; CDR3nt: TGCAGTGCTAGCCACAGGGTCTCCTACAATGAGCAGTTCTTC
abundance: many; v_gene: TRBV7-6; d_gene: .; j_gene: TRBJ2-5; CDR3aa: CASSLDTQARETQYF; CDR3nt: TGTGCCAGCAGCTTAGACACCCAGGCGAGAGAGACCCAGTACTTC
abundance: many; v_gene: TRBV7-9; d_gene: .; j_gene: TRBJ1-1; CDR3aa: CASSLYSSLGQQAFF; CDR3nt: TGTGCCAGCAGCTTATATTCGTCCTTAGGACAGCAAGCTTTCTTT
abundance: few; v_gene: TRBV29-1; d_gene: .; j_gene: TRBJ2-3; CDR3aa: CSATWDPTDTQYF; CDR3nt: TGCAGCGCTACTTGGGATCCCACAGATACGCAGTATTTT
abundance: .; v_gene: TRBV20-1; d_gene: .; j_gene: TRBJ2-3; CDR3aa: CSAPISSRGPDTQYF; CDR3nt: TGCAGTGCACCTATCTCTAGCAGGGGCCCAGATACGCAGTATTTT
abundance: .; v_gene: TRBV5-6; d_gene: .; j_gene: TRBJ1-6; CDR3aa: CASSFPTVSPLHF; CDR3nt: TGTGCCAGCAGCTTTCCGACCGTTTCACCCCTCCACTTT
abundance: .; v_gene: TRBV29-1; d_gene: TRBD1; j_gene: TRBJ1-1; CDR3aa: CSVDRGWNTEAFF; CDR3nt: TGCAGCGTCGACAGGGGATGGAACACTGAAGCTTTCTTT
abundance: .; v_gene: TRBV14; d_gene: .; j_gene: TRBJ1-2; CDR3aa: CASSQDLAMHGYTF; CDR3nt: TGTGCCAGCAGCCAAGATCTGGCGATGCATGGCTACACCTTC
abundance: many; v_gene: TRBV6-2/TRBV6-3; d_gene: .; j_gene: TRBJ1-6; CDR3aa: CASSLRSSSNSPLHF; CDR3nt: TGTGCCAGCAGTTTAAGATCTTCCTCTAATTCACCCCTCCACTTT
abundance: many; v_gene: TRBV20-1; d_gene: .; j_gene: TRBJ1-5; CDR3aa: CSASQDSNQPQHF; CDR3nt: TGCAGTGCGTCACAGGATAGCAATCAGCCCCAGCATTTT
abundance: many; v_gene: TRBV28; d_gene: .; j_gene: TRBJ1-5; CDR3aa: CASRTGRVGPQHF; CDR3nt: TGTGCCAGCAGGACCGGGCGTGTTGGGCCCCAGCATTTT
abundance: many; v_gene: TRBV14; d_gene: .; j_gene: TRBJ2-5; CDR3aa: CASSLSGRQETQYF; CDR3nt: TGTGCCAGCAGCCTTTCGGGACGGCAAGAGACCCAGTACTTC
abundance: many; v_gene: TRBV12-3/TRBV12-4; d_gene: TRBD1; j_gene: TRBJ2-7; CDR3aa: CASSHPGQIYEQYF; CDR3nt: TGTGCCAGCAGTCACCCGGGACAGATCTACGAGCAGTACTTC
abundance: .; v_gene: TRBV14; d_gene: .; j_gene: TRBJ2-1; CDR3aa: CASSLGQLFSQFF; CDR3nt: TGTGCCAGCAGCCTCGGACAGCTTTTTTCGCAGTTCTTC
abundance: few; v_gene: TRBV6-6; d_gene: .; j_gene: TRBJ2-1; CDR3aa: CASSYMKTRNNEQFF; CDR3nt: TGTGCCAGCAGTTATATGAAAACCCGAAACAATGAGCAGTTCTTC
abundance: many; v_gene: TRBV7-2; d_gene: TRBD1; j_gene: TRBJ1-4; CDR3aa: CASSVATGQLNEKLFF; CDR3nt: TGTGCCAGCAGCGTAGCGACGGGACAGTTAAATGAAAAACTGTTTTTT
abundance: .; v_gene: TRBV10-3; d_gene: .; j_gene: TRBJ2-3; CDR3aa: CAIRDTGTLTDTQYF; CDR3nt: TGTGCCATCAGAGATACCGGGACACTGACAGATACGCAGTATTTT
abundance: many; v_gene: TRBV7-2; d_gene: .; j_gene: TRBJ1-5; CDR3aa: CASSLDPKQPQHF; CDR3nt: TGTGCCAGCAGCTTAGACCCGAAGCAGCCCCAGCATTTT
abundance: many; v_gene: TRBV15; d_gene: .; j_gene: TRBJ2-5; CDR3aa: CATSIQQETQYF; CDR3nt: TGTGCCACCAGCATTCAGCAAGAGACCCAGTACTTC
abundance: .; v_gene: TRBV5-1; d_gene: .; j_gene: TRBJ2-1; CDR3aa: CASSFSGPPLNEQFF; CDR3nt: TGCGCCAGCAGCTTCTCGGGCCCCCCCTTGAATGAGCAGTTCTTC
abundance: many; v_gene: TRBV2; d_gene: .; j_gene: TRBJ2-5; CDR3aa: CASSDPRGNQETQYF; CDR3nt: TGTGCCAGCAGTGATCCAAGGGGGAACCAAGAGACCCAGTACTTC
abundance: .; v_gene: TRBV3-1; d_gene: .; j_gene: TRBJ1-1; CDR3aa: CASSQSTGATEAFF; CDR3nt: TGTGCCAGCAGCCAATCAACGGGTGCCACTGAAGCTTTCTTT
abundance: many; v_gene: TRBV7-9; d_gene: TRBD1; j_gene: TRBJ1-1; CDR3aa: CASSTRGGNTEAFF; CDR3nt: TGTGCCAGCAGCACCAGGGGGGGGAACACTGAAGCTTTCTTT
abundance: many; v_gene: TRBV28; d_gene: .; j_gene: TRBJ1-5; CDR3aa: CANAGSFNQPQHF; CDR3nt: TGTGCTAATGCAGGGAGTTTCAATCAGCCCCAGCATTTT